Reported below is one T cell receptor (beta chain). This sample was taken from a study of graft-versus-host responses after intestinal transplantation. Libraries were prepared by immunoSEQ multiplex PCR; TCRdb keeps only in-frame clonotypes and omits some of them. Of about 37,000 clones listed, about nine tenths are singletons. Graft samples were processed, releasing intraepithelial and lamina propria lymphocytes. This receptor was identified in a human patient who received an intestinal transplant, so some T cells may come from the graft donor. The source material was ileum tissue, sampled almost 210 days after intestinal transplant.

CDR3 in DNA: TGTGCCAGTAGTCGGCACGGGAAAGAGACCCAGTACTTC. It encodes CASSRHGKETQYF. This chain links TRBV19 with TRBJ2-5, with TRBD2 as a possible D gene (5 bases). The germline V gene has CDR1 LNHDA and CDR2 SQIVND (reference sequence). Trimming removed 5 bases from V and 3 bases from J, with 10 bases in between. The CDR3 has 13 amino acids.